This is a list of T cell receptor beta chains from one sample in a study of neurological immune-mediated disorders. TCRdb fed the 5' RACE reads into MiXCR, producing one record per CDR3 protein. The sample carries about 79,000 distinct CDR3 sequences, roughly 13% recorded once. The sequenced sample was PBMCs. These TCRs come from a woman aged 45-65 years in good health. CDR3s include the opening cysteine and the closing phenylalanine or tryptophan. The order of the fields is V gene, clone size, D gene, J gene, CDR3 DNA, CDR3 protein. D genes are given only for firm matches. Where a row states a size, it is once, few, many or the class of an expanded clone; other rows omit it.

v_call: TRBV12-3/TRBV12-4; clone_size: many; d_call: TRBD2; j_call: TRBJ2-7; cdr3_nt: TGTGCCAGCAGTTTTAGCGGGAGAGTCCACGAGCAGTACTTC; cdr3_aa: CASSFSGRVHEQYF
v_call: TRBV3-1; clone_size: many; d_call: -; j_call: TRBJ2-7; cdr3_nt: TGTGCCAGCAGCCAAGATCTAAGGCTCGCCGAGCAGTACTTC; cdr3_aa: CASSQDLRLAEQYF
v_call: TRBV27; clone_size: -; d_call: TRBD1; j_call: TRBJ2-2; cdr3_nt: TGTGCCACCAAACAGGGGTCTCACACCGGGGAGCTGTTTTTT; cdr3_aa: CATKQGSHTGELFF
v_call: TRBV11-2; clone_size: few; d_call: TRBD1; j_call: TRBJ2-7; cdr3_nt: TGTGCCAGCAGCTTCGTCGGGGAGACAGGGACCTACGAGCAGTACTTC; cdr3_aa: CASSFVGETGTYEQYF
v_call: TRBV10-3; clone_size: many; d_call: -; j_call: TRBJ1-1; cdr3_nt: TGTGCCATCATGTCGAACACTGAAGCTTTCTTT; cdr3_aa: CAIMSNTEAFF
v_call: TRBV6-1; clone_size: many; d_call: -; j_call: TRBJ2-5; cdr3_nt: TGTGCCAGCTCAAGACAGGGGAGGGAAGAGACCCAGTACTTC; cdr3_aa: CASSRQGREETQYF
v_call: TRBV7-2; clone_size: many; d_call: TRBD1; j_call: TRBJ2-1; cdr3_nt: TGTGCCAGCAGGATGGGACAGATCTACAATGAGCAGTTCTTC; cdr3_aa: CASRMGQIYNEQFF
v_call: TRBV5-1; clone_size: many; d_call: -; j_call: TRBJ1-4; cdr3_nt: TGCGCCAGCAGCTTGAATGGGGGAGGAGAAAAACTGTTTTTT; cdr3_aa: CASSLNGGGEKLFF
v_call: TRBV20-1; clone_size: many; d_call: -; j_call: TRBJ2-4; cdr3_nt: TGCAGTGCTCTAATAGCAGGTGGGGCGGCCAAAAACATTCAGTACTTC; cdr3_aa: CSALIAGGAAKNIQYF
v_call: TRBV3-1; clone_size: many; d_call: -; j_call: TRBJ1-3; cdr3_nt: TGTGCCAGCAGCCAAGGCTGGCAGGGCCCCTCTGGAAACACCATATATTTT; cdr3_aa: CASSQGWQGPSGNTIYF
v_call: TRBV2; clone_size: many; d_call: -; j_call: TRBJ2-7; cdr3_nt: TGTGCCAGCAGGGGCGGGGTCTACTACGAGCAGTACTTC; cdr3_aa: CASRGGVYYEQYF
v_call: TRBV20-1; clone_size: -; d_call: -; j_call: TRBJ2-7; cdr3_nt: TGCAGTGCTAGTCCCGACAGGAGGAAGGAGCAGTACTTC; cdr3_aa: CSASPDRRKEQYF
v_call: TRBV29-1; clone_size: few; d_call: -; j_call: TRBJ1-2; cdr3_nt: TGCAGCGTTGAATTGTCCATAGCCTCCGGCTATGGCTACACCTTC; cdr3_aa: CSVELSIASGYGYTF
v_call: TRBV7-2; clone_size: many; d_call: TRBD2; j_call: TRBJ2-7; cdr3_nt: TGTGCCAGCAGCTTAGGAGCCGGGACTACCACCTACGAGCAGTACTTC; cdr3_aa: CASSLGAGTTTYEQYF
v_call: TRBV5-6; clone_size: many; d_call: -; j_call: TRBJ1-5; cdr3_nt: TGTGCCAGCAGCTTGAATGGCAGGGGAAGCAATCAGCCCCAGCATTTT; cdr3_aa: CASSLNGRGSNQPQHF